Listed below are T cell receptor beta chains from one sample, sequenced in a study of control samples from healthy donors and cancer patients. Sequencing was performed with immunoSEQ multiplex PCR; in TCRdb, only in-frame clones are kept and a portion is missing. The table shows about 92,000 clones, with almost 85% occurring only once. Sequencing used blood. The origin of the receptors is a woman aged 60-75 years in good health. The CDR3 runs from the conserved cysteine through the conserved F or W. The D gene is left open where the match is weak. Not all rows give a size; the values are once, few, many and, for expanded clones, a class.

d_gene,abundance,v_gene,j_gene,CDR3aa,CDR3nt
.,many,TRBV9,TRBJ2-3,CASSPSGSTDTQYF,TGTGCCAGCAGCCCAAGCGGTAGCACAGATACGCAGTATTTT
.,.,TRBV2,TRBJ1-6,CASTTSSSYNSPLHF,TGTGCCAGCACTACTTCAAGCTCCTATAATTCACCCCTCCACTTT
TRBD2,.,TRBV29-1,TRBJ2-1,CSVWTSGRGNEQFF,TGCAGCGTTTGGACTAGCGGTCGGGGGAATGAGCAGTTCTTC
TRBD1,.,TRBV9,TRBJ1-2,CASSVSQGAGGYTF,TGTGCCAGCAGCGTAAGCCAGGGGGCGGGTGGCTACACCTTC
.,medium-sized,TRBV5-1,TRBJ1-5,CASSFEGDQPQHF,TGCGCCAGCAGTTTTGAGGGGGATCAGCCCCAGCATTTT
.,.,TRBV10-3,TRBJ1-2,CAIRPDNPNYGYTF,TGTGCCATCAGGCCCGACAACCCGAACTATGGCTACACCTTC
.,.,TRBV5-8,TRBJ1-2,CASSRGANLGYGYTF,TGTGCCAGCAGCCGGGGGGCAAACCTTGGGTATGGCTACACCTTC
.,.,TRBV6-2/TRBV6-3,TRBJ2-2,CASSQPGRALNTGELFF,TGTGCCAGCAGCCAACCGGGACGGGCCCTGAACACCGGGGAGCTGTTTTTT
.,.,TRBV9,TRBJ1-3,CASSVAPAQGSGNTIYF,TGTGCCAGCAGCGTAGCCCCCGCCCAGGGAAGTGGAAACACCATATATTTT
TRBD1,.,TRBV6-5,TRBJ1-2,CASSYTGANYGYTF,TGTGCCAGCAGTTACACAGGGGCGAACTATGGCTACACCTTC
.,.,TRBV6-5,TRBJ2-7,CASSLEGGLIGEQYF,TGTGCCAGCAGCCTAGAGGGCGGTCTGATCGGGGAGCAGTACTTC
TRBD1,.,TRBV7-2,TRBJ1-2,CASSLDGTGTSYGYTF,TGTGCCAGCAGCTTAGACGGGACAGGGACGTCCTATGGCTACACCTTC
.,few,TRBV5-1,TRBJ1-1,CASSLIGNTEAFF,TGCGCCAGCAGCTTGATAGGGAACACTGAAGCTTTCTTT
TRBD2,.,TRBV7-2,TRBJ2-7,CASSYPAGGPSYEQYF,TGTGCCAGCAGCTACCCAGCGGGGGGGCCCTCCTACGAGCAGTACTTC
TRBD1,.,TRBV28,TRBJ2-5,CASRKPGTGVETQYF,TGTGCCAGCAGAAAGCCCGGGACAGGGGTTGAGACCCAGTACTTC
TRBD1,.,TRBV7-2,TRBJ1-1,CASSPGTGLNTEAFF,TGTGCCAGCAGCCCCGGGACAGGATTGAACACTGAAGCTTTCTTT
TRBD2,.,TRBV5-5,TRBJ2-3,CASSLGLAGVTDTQYF,TGTGCCAGCAGCTTGGGACTAGCGGGGGTGACAGATACGCAGTATTTT
.,.,TRBV11-2,TRBJ2-1,CASSPASAPYNEQFF,TGTGCCAGCAGCCCGGCTAGCGCACCCTACAATGAGCAGTTCTTC
.,.,TRBV27,TRBJ1-3,CASSSRMGNTIYF,TGTGCCAGCAGTAGCAGGATGGGAAACACCATATATTTT
.,.,TRBV9,TRBJ1-1,CASSPERGTLNTEAFF,TGTGCCAGCAGCCCCGAGAGGGGCACGCTTAACACTGAAGCTTTCTTT
.,.,TRBV7-2,TRBJ2-7,CASSPRHGSYEQYF,TGTGCCAGCAGCCCCCGGCACGGCTCCTACGAGCAGTACTTC
TRBD1,.,TRBV28,TRBJ1-2,CASSLSYRRTGEEGYTF,TGTGCCAGCAGTTTATCCTACCGCAGGACAGGGGAAGAAGGCTACACCTTC
TRBD1,.,TRBV18,TRBJ1-1,CASSPGQPNTEAFF,TGTGCCAGCTCCCCGGGACAGCCGAACACTGAAGCTTTCTTT
.,.,TRBV6-5,TRBJ1-6,CATQAAAYNSPLHF,TGTGCCACCCAGGCCGCCGCCTATAATTCACCCCTCCACTTT
.,.,TRBV29-1,TRBJ1-1,CSVAGSRTEAFF,TGCAGCGTAGCAGGGTCACGCACTGAAGCTTTCTTT
TRBD1,few,TRBV11-2,TRBJ2-2,CASSQQGASNTGELFF,TGTGCCAGCAGCCAACAGGGGGCCAGTAACACCGGGGAGCTGTTTTTT
.,.,TRBV7-6,TRBJ2-2,CASSPGTVNTGELFF,TGTGCCAGCAGCCCAGGGACTGTCAACACCGGGGAGCTGTTTTTT
.,.,TRBV5-4,TRBJ1-6,CASSFSGDNSPLHF,TGTGCCAGCAGCTTCTCAGGTGATAATTCACCCCTCCACTTT
TRBD2,.,TRBV4-1,TRBJ2-3,CASSDPNLAGSTDTQYF,TGCGCCAGCAGCGATCCCAACCTAGCGGGAAGCACAGATACGCAGTATTTT
TRBD2,once,TRBV11-2,TRBJ2-7,CASSWSGASPYEQYF,TGTGCCAGCAGCTGGAGCGGGGCCTCCCCCTACGAGCAGTACTTC
.,.,TRBV18,TRBJ1-1,CASSPSANTEAFF,TGTGCCAGCTCACCTTCAGCGAACACTGAAGCTTTCTTT
.,many,TRBV27,TRBJ1-1,CASSGRSGRLNTEAFF,TGTGCCAGCAGTGGAAGGTCAGGCAGGCTAAACACTGAAGCTTTCTTT
.,.,TRBV4-1,TRBJ2-5,CASSQDDRMGETQYF,TGCGCCAGCAGCCAAGATGACAGAATGGGGGAGACCCAGTACTTC
TRBD2,.,TRBV4-3,TRBJ2-5,CASSQDPRGVAQYF,TGCGCCAGCAGCCAAGATCCGCGGGGGGTGGCCCAGTACTTC
.,.,TRBV29-1,TRBJ2-4,CSPPNGQGDIQYF,TGCAGCCCCCCCAATGGGCAGGGAGACATTCAGTACTTC
TRBD1,.,TRBV10-1,TRBJ1-1,CASKGQGRTEAFF,TGCGCCAGCAAGGGACAGGGGCGCACTGAAGCTTTCTTT
.,.,TRBV20-1,TRBJ2-5,CSASPAGETQYF,TGCAGTGCTAGTCCCGCCGGGGAGACCCAGTACTTC
TRBD1,.,TRBV5-6,TRBJ1-4,CASSPGQGNEKLFF,TGTGCCAGCAGCCCGGGACAGGGTAATGAAAAACTGTTTTTT
TRBD2,.,TRBV6-6,TRBJ2-7,CASSYSGGIYEQYF,TGTGCCAGCAGTTACTCGGGGGGGATCTACGAGCAGTACTTC
.,few,TRBV20-1,TRBJ1-5,CSASGQTAQPQHF,TGCAGTGCTAGTGGACAGACGGCTCAGCCCCAGCATTTT
TRBD2,few,TRBV10-2,TRBJ2-3,CASRTSGRRSDTQYF,TGCGCCAGCCGCACTAGCGGGCGGAGATCAGATACGCAGTATTTT
.,.,TRBV5-6,TRBJ1-1,CASSLGHQAFF,TGTGCCAGCAGCTTGGGACACCAAGCTTTCTTT
.,.,TRBV7-8,TRBJ1-4,CASTPLSPNEKLFF,TGTGCCAGCACCCCATTAAGCCCTAATGAAAAACTGTTTTTT
TRBD2,.,TRBV4-1,TRBJ2-3,CASSLLSRLAGDPDTQYF,TGCGCCAGCAGCCTCCTGTCCCGTCTAGCGGGGGACCCAGATACGCAGTATTTT
.,.,TRBV6-5,TRBJ2-2,CASSRVGELFF,TGTGCCAGCAGCCGGGTCGGGGAGCTGTTTTTT
.,.,TRBV30,TRBJ1-3,CAWSVRNTIYF,TGTGCCTGGAGTGTACGAAACACCATATATTTT
.,.,TRBV2,TRBJ1-6,CASSAQPNSPLHF,TGTGCCAGCAGTGCCCAACCTAATTCACCCCTCCACTTT
.,.,TRBV23-1,TRBJ2-7,CASSIGIYEQYF,TGCGCCAGCAGTATCGGAATCTACGAGCAGTACTTC
TRBD2,.,TRBV6-2/TRBV6-3,TRBJ2-2,CASSYPGLAFVGGELFF,TGTGCCAGCAGTTACCCCGGACTAGCGTTTGTTGGCGGGGAGCTGTTTTTT
TRBD2,.,TRBV6-4,TRBJ2-1,CASSDSQRDYNEQFF,TGTGCCAGCAGTGACTCCCAGCGGGATTACAATGAGCAGTTCTTC
TRBD1,.,TRBV28,TRBJ1-2,CASAGTDHLNYGYTF,TGTGCCAGCGCCGGGACAGACCACCTCAACTATGGCTACACCTTC
.,.,TRBV6-5,TRBJ2-1,CAASSYNEQFF,TGTGCCGCGAGCTCCTACAATGAGCAGTTCTTC
TRBD1,.,TRBV5-1,TRBJ2-7,CASSLGGPSYEQYF,TGCGCCAGCAGCTTAGGGGGCCCTTCCTACGAGCAGTACTTC